The entry that follows covers one T cell receptor (beta chain) sequence. Germline lookup yields CDR1 ENHRY and CDR2 SYGVKD. V was cut by 6 bases and J by 5 bases, with 8 bases left in between. There are 12 residues in the CDR3. Categorization into cohorts depended on clinical history that participants reported. Those designated as exposed participants met a COVID-19 case within 2 weeks before study entry. The sample is drawn from a study of blood T cell repertoires in COVID-19. Overall study context: Nucleic acid was either cDNA or gDNA, and it came from T cells, B-cell-depleted T cells, or PBMCs.

In the original workflow: Estimation of nucleated cell counts was performed using reference gene primer amplification. Sequencing was performed with immunoSEQ multiplex PCR; in TCRdb, only in-frame clones are kept and a portion is missing. V, J and clone size were drawn from that table, and D and trimming were deduced from the DNA. Among about 220,000 clones listed, around 91% were seen once. The clonotype originates from a man aged 25 to 40 who had been exposed to COVID-19. V gene TRBV10-3 combines with J gene TRBJ1-5; D remains unclear. Sequenced material: PBMCs or T cells enriched from blood (not recorded which). CDR3 DNA: TGTGCCATCAGAGATCAGGATCAGCCCCAGCATTTT. Its protein product is CAIRDQDQPQHF.